Listed here are 31 T cell receptor beta chains from one sample, sequenced in a study of early T cells in non-severe SARS-CoV-2 infection. Using its own MiXCR run on the 5' RACE reads, TCRdb lists one record per CDR3 protein. This table has about 110,000 distinct CDR3 sequences, roughly 13% appearing once. The sequenced sample was whole blood, obtained at baseline. The receptors were sampled from an adult who was a healthcare worker with PCR-confirmed SARS-CoV-2 infection or an uninfected control (not recorded which).

This clonotype appeared many times. V is TRBV7-6 and J is TRBJ2-3; D uncertain. This CDR3 region has 13 residues. V was cut by 1 base and J by 2 bases, with 4 bases left in between. Germline V CDR1 and CDR2: SGHVS, FNYEAQ. CDR3 nucleotides: TGTGCCAGCAGCTTAGAACACACAGATACGCAGTATTTT. Translated, it gives CASSLEHTDTQYF.

The chain carries TRBV9 and TRBJ2-2; perhaps TRBD1 as D (6 bases). This CDR3 contains 16 residues. Germline V CDR1 and CDR2: SGDLS, YYNGEE. V was pared by 4 bases and J by 7 bases, with 20 bases between. The CDR3 DNA reads as TGTGCCAGCAGCATTTCACAGGGACGAACGGGCGGGGAGCTGTTTTTT. Translated: CASSISQGRTGGELFF.

V is TRBV7-6 and J is TRBJ2-3, with D maybe TRBD1 (6 bases). Germline lookup yields CDR1 SGHVS and CDR2 FNYEAQ. CDR3 length: 16 residues. Between the trimmed V and J ends, which lost 4 bases and 1 base, there was a span of 15 bases. In nucleotides, the CDR3 is TGTGCCAGCAGCTCCGGGACAATGAGGGGCACAGATACGCAGTATTTT. This translates into CASSSGTMRGTDTQYF.

This chain uses TRBV10-3 with TRBJ2-7, with 11 bases aligning to TRBD1. Germline V gene data show CDR1 as ENHRY and CDR2 as SYGVKD. The CDR3 is 17 amino acids. V trimming: 5 bases; J trimming: 7 bases; junction bases outside the gene matches: 16. The CDR3 protein is CAISPWAGGQGAWEQYF. CDR3 bases: TGTGCCATCAGTCCCTGGGCCGGCGGACAGGGGGCTTGGGAGCAGTACTTC.

This chain joins TRBV29-1 and TRBJ2-3; D is uncertain. This CDR3 contains 16 residues. V lost 6 bases to trimming and J lost 4 bases, with 23 bases between them. Germline lookup yields CDR1 SQVTM and CDR2 ANQGSEA. CDR3 coding DNA: TGCAGCGTCCGCGGCTCAACACTGGGGTCGTCAGATACGCAGTATTTT. Its translation is CSVRGSTLGSSDTQYF.

The V call is TRBV4-1, the J call TRBJ1-2; 7 bases align to TRBD1. Germline V CDR1 and CDR2: MGHRA, YSYEKL. CDR3 length: 15 amino acids. J was trimmed by 1 base and V by 1 base; bases with no gene match: 3. In DNA form, the CDR3 reads TGCGCCAGCAGCCAAGGGACAGGCGGTAACTATGGCTACACCTTC. As protein: CASSQGTGGNYGYTF.

There are a few counts of this clonotype. The chain is built from TRBV2 and TRBJ1-1, with D unclear. This CDR3 has 15 amino acids. The germline CDR1 and CDR2 sequences are SNHLY and FYNNEI. Trimming removed 10 bases from V and 0 bases from J, with 18 bases in between. The DNA for the CDR3 is TGTGCCACCACCATTGGAGCCCACATGAACACTGAAGCTTTCTTT. Protein sequence: CATTIGAHMNTEAFF.

This clonotype has more than one count but fewer than ten. This chain uses TRBV10-3 with TRBJ1-6; 8 bases match TRBD1. The germline V gene has CDR1 ENHRY and CDR2 SYGVKD. V lost 2 bases and J lost 7; bases outside the gene matches: 7. This CDR3 contains 16 residues. The CDR3 nucleotides read TGTGCCATCAGTGAGCGGGCAGGGGGCGGCAATTCACCCCTCCACTTT. Amino acid sequence: CAISERAGGGNSPLHF.

The table lists this clonotype with many counts. This chain links TRBV5-1 with TRBJ1-2; 7 bases match TRBD1. V lost 1 base, J lost 4 bases, and 4 bases stayed unmatched. Germline CDR1 is SGHRS and CDR2 is YFSETQ. The CDR3 contains 14 residues. CDR3 nucleotides: TGCGCCAGCAGCTTGTCGCCAGGGGGCTATGGCTACACCTTC. Translated: CASSLSPGGYGYTF.

The CDR3 region is CSARDRGAGREQYF. CDR3 nucleotides: TGCAGTGCTAGAGATCGGGGCGCTGGGCGGGAGCAGTACTTC. V gene TRBV20-1 combines with J gene TRBJ2-7, with D tentatively TRBD1 or TRBD2 (5 bases each). There are 14 residues in the CDR3. V shed 0 bases and J shed 7 bases, with 16 bases lying between them. Germline assignment: CDR1 DFQATT and CDR2 SNEGSKA (reference sequence).

This clonotype was observed a few times. The CDR3, as DNA: TGTGCCAGCAGCTTGGATGACTTCACAGATACGCAGTATTTT. Its translation is CASSLDDFTDTQYF. The chain carries TRBV5-5 and TRBJ2-3, with D hard to call. Germline CDR1 SGHKS, CDR2 YYEKEE (reference sequence). Trimming shortened V by 0 bases and J by 2 bases, and 7 bases separated the two germline ends. This CDR3 is 14 amino acids long.

This clonotype was seen ten or more times. This chain links TRBV12-3 or TRBV12-4 with TRBJ1-5; D uncertain. The CDR3 consists of 12 residues. V lost 8 bases, J lost 5 bases, and 10 bases lay in between. The CDR3, as DNA: TGTGCCAGCGGCAAGGGCGATCAGCCCCAGCATTTT. Protein product: CASGKGDQPQHF.

The genes are TRBV29-1 and TRBJ1-2; 7 positions match TRBD1. Germline lookup yields CDR1 SQVTM and CDR2 ANQGSEA. Trimming cost V 4 bases and J 7 bases; bases outside gene matches: 6. The CDR3 extends over 12 amino acids. CDR3: CSVGGQASGYTF. DNA of the CDR3: TGCAGCGTTGGAGGACAGGCGAGTGGCTACACCTTC.

The V and J genes are TRBV30 and TRBJ1-1; D is ambiguous. The CDR3 covers 11 residues. V was pared by 4 bases and J by 4 bases, with 7 bases between. Germline CDR1 reads GTSNPN; CDR2 reads SVGIG (reference sequence). The CDR3 spells CAWMEGTEAFF. In nucleotides, the CDR3 is TGTGCCTGGATGGAGGGCACTGAAGCTTTCTTT.

This clonotype showed up many times. The chain joins TRBV18 to TRBJ1-4; 9 nucleotides line up with TRBD1. This CDR3 contains 14 residues. Germline-derived CDR1 and CDR2 are KGHSH and LQKENI. After removal of 3 bases from V and 6 bases from J, the junction contained 2 bases not matched to a gene. CDR3 DNA sequence: TGTGCCAGCTCACCCGACAGGGGGGATGAAAAACTGTTTTTT. Its protein product is CASSPDRGDEKLFF.

This clonotype has more than one count but fewer than ten. The gene calls are TRBV21-1 and TRBJ1-1. TRBV21-1 is flagged as a pseudogene. There are 14 residues in the CDR3. The CDR3 DNA reads as TGTGCCAGCAGCAAAGAGACATTGAACACTGAAGCTTTCTTT. Protein sequence: CASSKETLNTEAFF.

This rearrangement joins TRBV11-1 to TRBJ2-1, with a weak D call TRBD2 (6 bases). This CDR3 has 15 amino acids. The germline gives CDR1 SGHAT, CDR2 FQDESV (reference sequence). V dropped 1 base and J dropped 9 bases, with 16 bases sitting between them. The chain's CDR3 is CASSLGVWGRIEQFF. In DNA form, the CDR3 reads TGTGCCAGCAGCTTAGGAGTTTGGGGGAGGATTGAGCAGTTCTTC.

This chain joins TRBV3-1 and TRBJ2-1; a possible D gene is TRBD2 (6 bases). The V gene lost 4 bases and the J gene lost 1 base, with 11 bases spanning the gap. Germline assignment: CDR1 LGHDT and CDR2 YNNKEL (reference sequence). The CDR3 loop spans 15 amino acids. The CDR3: CASSLISGSYNEQFF. The CDR3 bases are TGTGCCAGCAGCCTTATCAGCGGGTCCTACAATGAGCAGTTCTTC.

The DNA for the CDR3 is TGTGCCAGCAGCTCACGGGACAGGGGGCTGGAGGAGCAGTACTTC. Amino acids: CASSSRDRGLEEQYF. The rearrangement links TRBV7-9 to TRBJ2-7; TRBD1 matches 12 bases. Trimming cost V 4 bases and J 7 bases; bases outside gene matches: 8. Germline CDR1 is SEHNR and CDR2 is FQNEAQ (reference sequence). The length of the CDR3 is 15 residues. Combining the CDR3 with reference TRBV7-9 and TRBJ2-7 gives the whole variable domain DTGVSQNPRHKITKRGQNVTFRCDPISEHNRLYWYRQTLGQGPEFLTYFQNEAQLEKSRLLSDRFSAERPKGSFSTLEIQRTEQGDSAMYLCASSSRDRGLEEQYFGPGTRLTVT.

This clonotype has ten or more counts. The chain recombines TRBV2 with TRBJ2-5; TRBD2 aligns across 8 bases. The CDR3 length is 16 residues. CDR1 and CDR2 (germline): SNHLY, FYNNEI. V trimming: 7 bases; J trimming: 5 bases; junction bases outside the gene matches: 15. The CDR3 loop is CASNTGSAGGYETQYF. CDR3 nucleotide sequence: TGTGCCAGCAACACGGGGTCGGCGGGAGGATACGAGACCCAGTACTTC.

This sequence joins TRBV6-5 and TRBJ2-1; no clear D. This CDR3 region has 14 residues. Germline loops: CDR1 MNHEY, CDR2 SVGAGI. Trimming removed 0 bases at V and 5 bases at J, with 8 bases between. CDR3: CASSYSGEDNEQFF. The CDR3 coding sequence is TGTGCCAGCAGTTACTCGGGCGAGGACAATGAGCAGTTCTTC.

The V gene is TRBV5-1, the J gene TRBJ2-1; 7 nucleotides match TRBD1. This CDR3 is 15 amino acids long. The junction had 4 bases not matched to a gene; V was cut back by 0 bases and J by 4 bases. Germline CDR1 is SGHRS and CDR2 is YFSETQ. The CDR3 loop reads CASSLAPGQYNEQFF. The CDR3 region has the DNA TGCGCCAGCAGCTTGGCCCCGGGACAGTACAATGAGCAGTTCTTC.

This chain links TRBV20-1 with TRBJ1-6; a weak D match, TRBD1 (5 bases). Germline lookup yields CDR1 DFQATT and CDR2 SNEGSKA (reference sequence). This CDR3 spans 18 amino acids. V lost 0 bases and J 0 bases, leaving 15 bases between the germline ends. CDR3: CSARDPGARSSYNSPLHF. CDR3 nucleotide sequence: TGCAGTGCTAGAGACCCCGGGGCCAGGAGCTCCTATAATTCACCCCTCCACTTT.

This clonotype has at least ten counts. The junction differs from germline at one of its ends, possibly a read error. V is TRBV5-1 and J is TRBJ2-3; 7 bases align to TRBD2. CDR1 is SGHRS, CDR2 YFSETQ, per germline. The CDR3 extends over 14 amino acids. CDR3 bases: TGTGCCAGCAGCTTTAGCGGGAGCACAGATACGCAGTATTTT. Its translation: CASSFSGSTDTQYF.

V gene TRBV28 combines with J gene TRBJ1-1; unclear D gene. V was shortened by 8 bases and J by 4 bases, with 11 bases between the two germline ends. Germline V gives CDR1 MDHEN, CDR2 SYDVKM. CDR3 length equals 12 residues. The CDR3 is CASSYLITEAFF. In nucleotides, the CDR3 is TGTGCCAGCTCCTATTTAATCACTGAAGCTTTCTTT. Based on the CDR3 plus reference TRBV28 and TRBJ1-1, the full variable domain is DVKVTQSSRYLVKRTGEKVFLECVQDMDHENMFWYRQDPGLGLRLIYFSYDVKMKEKGDIPEGYSVSREKKERFSLILESASTNQTSMYLCASSYLITEAFFGQGTRLTVV.

This clonotype was recorded at least ten times. The V call is TRBV18, the J call TRBJ1-6, with D perhaps TRBD1 (5 bases). The germline gives CDR1 KGHSH, CDR2 LQKENI. The CDR3 spans 15 residues. Trimming shortened V by 3 bases and J by 10 bases, and 16 bases separated the two germline ends. CDR3 DNA: TGTGCCAGCTCACCGGGGTGGGGCACTATGTCACCCCTCCACTTT. Its protein is CASSPGWGTMSPLHF.

A few counts support this clonotype. The chain has TRBV28 and TRBJ2-7; 9 bases are shared with TRBD2. V lost 2 bases and J lost 3; bases outside the gene matches: 8. Germline V gives CDR1 MDHEN, CDR2 SYDVKM. The CDR3 contains 16 residues. CDR3 bases: TGTGCCAGCAGTTTAACTGCGGGAGGGATAAGCTACGAGCAGTACTTC. This codes for CASSLTAGGISYEQYF. Full variable domain (outside the CDR3, taken from reference TRBV28 and TRBJ2-7): DVKVTQSSRYLVKRTGEKVFLECVQDMDHENMFWYRQDPGLGLRLIYFSYDVKMKEKGDIPEGYSVSREKKERFSLILESASTNQTSMYLCASSLTAGGISYEQYFGPGTRLTVT.

V and J are TRBV19 and TRBJ2-1; D possibly uses TRBD1 or TRBD2 (6 bases each). Germline V gene sequence: CDR1 LNHDA, CDR2 SQIVND (reference sequence). The CDR3 consists of 16 residues. The V and J ends lost 6 bases and 8 bases respectively, with 23 bases between them. CDR3: CASRKGGSLALYEQFF. In nucleotides, the CDR3 is TGTGCCAGTAGAAAGGGGGGATCGCTAGCTTTGTATGAGCAGTTCTTC.

The chain uses TRBV2 and TRBJ2-7, with no clear D. Trimming removed 11 bases at V and 4 bases at J, with 9 bases between. Germline CDR1 reads SNHLY; CDR2 reads FYNNEI. The CDR3 is 10 amino acids. CDR3 protein: CAGKYYEQYF. The CDR3 DNA follows: TGTGCCGGCAAGTATTACGAGCAGTACTTC.

The gene calls are TRBV29-1 and TRBJ2-7; D might be TRBD2 (5 bases). Between the trimmed V and J ends, which lost 6 bases and 3 bases, there was a span of 9 bases. The CDR3 is 11 amino acids. Per the germline V gene, CDR1 is SQVTM and CDR2 is ANQGSEA. The DNA for the CDR3 is TGCAGCGTCCTGAGGGACTACGAGCAGTACTTC. Protein sequence: CSVLRDYEQYF.

This clonotype was counted a few times. This chain connects TRBV27 to TRBJ2-7, with 7 bases aligning to TRBD1. The V segment lost 5 bases and the J segment 2 bases; nucleotides outside the gene matches: 3. The CDR3 covers 13 residues. The germline V gene encodes CDR1 MNHEY and CDR2 SMNVEV (reference sequence). CDR3 nucleotide sequence: TGTGCCAGCAGTCAGGGGGAGACCTACGAGCAGTACTTC. It codes for CASSQGETYEQYF.